The T cell receptor beta chain under discussion was sequenced for a study of beta chain features in type 1 diabetes. Points from the study as a whole: Patients with type 1 diabetes showed fewer VDJ junction insertions and more deletions.

On this clone itself: The target antigen is unknown. The same CDR3 is also encoded by other DNA sequences in this sample.

Expressed TCRB transcripts were sequenced after all isolated RNA was converted to cDNA. Profiling relied on immunoSEQ multiplex PCR, and the TCRdb table lists in-frame clones only, not all of them. The sample holds about 300,000 clones; under 8.5% are singletons and the top ten take more than 0.9%. Trimming took off 2 bases at V and 1 base at J, with 5 bases between the two ends. The CDR3 sequence is 13 residues long. CDR1 and CDR2 (germline): SGDLS, YYNGEE. The chain is built from TRBV9 and TRBJ2-3; D is unclear. This clonotype originated in a woman aged 18 to 35 in good health. The material sequenced was central memory CD4+ T cells from blood. CDR3 amino acids: CASSVGGTDTQYF. The CDR3 nucleotides are TGTGCCAGCAGCGTTGGTGGCACAGATACGCAGTATTTT.